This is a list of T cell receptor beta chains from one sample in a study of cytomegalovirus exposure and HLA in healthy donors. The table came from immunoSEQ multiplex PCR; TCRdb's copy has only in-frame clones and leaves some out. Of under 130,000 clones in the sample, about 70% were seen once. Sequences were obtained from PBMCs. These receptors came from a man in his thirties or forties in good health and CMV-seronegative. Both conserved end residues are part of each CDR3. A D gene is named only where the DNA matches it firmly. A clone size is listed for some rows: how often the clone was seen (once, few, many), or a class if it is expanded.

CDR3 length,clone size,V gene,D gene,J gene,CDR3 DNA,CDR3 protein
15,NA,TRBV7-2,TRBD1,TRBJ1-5,TGTGCCAGCAGCTTATCTCAGGGGGCAACCCAGCCCCAGCATTTT,CASSLSQGATQPQHF
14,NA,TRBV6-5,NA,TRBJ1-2,TGTGCCAGCAGTGCTGGACAGTTTTCGGGCGGCTACACCTTC,CASSAGQFSGGYTF
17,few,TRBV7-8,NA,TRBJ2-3,TGTGCCAGCATCCCCGGCTCCAGCGCAACAATCACAGATACGCAGTATTTT,CASIPGSSATITDTQYF
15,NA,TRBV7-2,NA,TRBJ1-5,TGTGCCAGCAGCTTAAGGCAGGGACTGGATCAGCCCCAGCATTTT,CASSLRQGLDQPQHF
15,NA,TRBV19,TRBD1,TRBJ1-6,TGTGCCAGTAGTCGACAGGGGACTGGGAATTCACCCCTCCACTTT,CASSRQGTGNSPLHF
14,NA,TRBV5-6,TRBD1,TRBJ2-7,TGTGCCAGCAGCACAGGACAGGGGTTGTACGAGCAGTACTTC,CASSTGQGLYEQYF
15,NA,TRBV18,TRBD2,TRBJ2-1,TGTGCCAGCTCACCGGGGACTAGCGGGAGCTATGAGCAGTTCTTC,CASSPGTSGSYEQFF
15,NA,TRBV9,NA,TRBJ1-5,TGTGCCAGCAGCATCTCCGGGTCCCGGGGTCAGCCCCAGCATTTT,CASSISGSRGQPQHF
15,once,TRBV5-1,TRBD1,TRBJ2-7,TGCGCCAGCAGCCCCGGGACAGGGGGAAACCACGAGCAGTACTTC,CASSPGTGGNHEQYF
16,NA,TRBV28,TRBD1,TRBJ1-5,TGTGCCAGCCAACCACAGGGGGCGCGGGGCAATCAGCCCCAGCATTTT,CASQPQGARGNQPQHF
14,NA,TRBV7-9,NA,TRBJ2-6,TGTGCCAGTTTAGTGGGAGCTGGGGCCAACGTCCTGACTTTC,CASLVGAGANVLTF
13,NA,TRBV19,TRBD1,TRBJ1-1,TGTGCCAGTAGCCGACAGGGGGACACTGAAGCTTTCTTT,CASSRQGDTEAFF
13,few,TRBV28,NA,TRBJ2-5,TGTGCCAGCAGTGTTCGGGAGCAAGAGACCCAGTACTTC,CASSVREQETQYF
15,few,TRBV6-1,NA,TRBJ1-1,TGTGCCAGCAGTAGGGGCGACAGACCGAACACTGAAGCTTTCTTT,CASSRGDRPNTEAFF
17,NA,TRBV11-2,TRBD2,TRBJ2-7,TGTGCCAGCAGCCCCAGAACCGGGACTAGCGGCACCTACGAGCAGTACTTC,CASSPRTGTSGTYEQYF
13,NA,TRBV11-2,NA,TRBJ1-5,TGTGCCAGCAGCTTAGATCTCCCGGCGGACCAGCATTTT,CASSLDLPADQHF
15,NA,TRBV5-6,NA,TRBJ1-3,TGTGCCAGCAGCTTCAAGACGGGCTCTGGAAACACCATATATTTT,CASSFKTGSGNTIYF
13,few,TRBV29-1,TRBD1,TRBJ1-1,TGCAGCGTGACAGGGGCCGGGAACACTGAAGCTTTCTTT,CSVTGAGNTEAFF
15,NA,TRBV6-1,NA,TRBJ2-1,TGTGCCAGCAGTGAAGGTAGGGGGTTCCGTAATGAGCAGTTCTTC,CASSEGRGFRNEQFF
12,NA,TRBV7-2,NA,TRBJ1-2,TGTGCCAGCAGCCGCCCTGGCGGGGGCTACACCTTC,CASSRPGGGYTF
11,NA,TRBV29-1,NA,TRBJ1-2,TGCAGCGTAGGGGAAAACTATGGCTACACCTTC,CSVGENYGYTF
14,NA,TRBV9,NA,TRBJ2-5,TGTGCCAGCAGCGCCACAGGGATGTGGGAGACCCAGTACTTC,CASSATGMWETQYF
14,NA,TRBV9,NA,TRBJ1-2,TGTGCCAGCAGCGTAGCGCAGGGTAACTATGGCTACACCTTC,CASSVAQGNYGYTF
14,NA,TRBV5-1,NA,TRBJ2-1,TGCGCCAGCACGGCTATGGCGGGAAACAATGAGCAGTTCTTC,CASTAMAGNNEQFF
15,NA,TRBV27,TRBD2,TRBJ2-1,TGTGCCAGCAGCTCGGGGGGGGTCCCCTACAATGAGCAGTTCTTC,CASSSGGVPYNEQFF
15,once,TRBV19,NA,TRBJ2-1,TGTGCCAGTAGTATAGGGGGAGTTTCCTACAATGAGCAGTTCTTC,CASSIGGVSYNEQFF
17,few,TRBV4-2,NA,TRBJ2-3,TGTGCCAGCAGCCAAGATGATGCTAGCCACAGCACAGATACGCAGTATTTT,CASSQDDASHSTDTQYF
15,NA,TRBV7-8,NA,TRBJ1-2,TGTGCCAGCAGCTTAGAGGGAGCTCGGACCTATGGCTACACCTTC,CASSLEGARTYGYTF
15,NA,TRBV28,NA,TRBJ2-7,TGTGCCAGCAGTTTATTTCCAGGGGTCGCCTACGAGCAGTACTTC,CASSLFPGVAYEQYF
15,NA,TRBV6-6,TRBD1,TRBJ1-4,TGTGCCAGCAGTTCCCGACAGGGGACTAGCAGGAAACTGTTTTTT,CASSSRQGTSRKLFF
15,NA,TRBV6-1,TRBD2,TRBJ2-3,TGTGCCAGCAGTGGAATTAGAACGGGGGGGGATACGCAGTATTTT,CASSGIRTGGDTQYF
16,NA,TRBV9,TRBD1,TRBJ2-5,TGTGCCAGCAGCGCCCGGGACAGGGGGCGCCTGGAGACCCAGTACTTC,CASSARDRGRLETQYF
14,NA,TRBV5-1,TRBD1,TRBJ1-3,TGCGCCAGCAGCCCGGACAGGGGACTTAACACCATATATTTT,CASSPDRGLNTIYF
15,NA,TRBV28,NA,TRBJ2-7,TGTGCCAGCAGTTTAACAGGAAATCATAACTACGAGCAGTACTTC,CASSLTGNHNYEQYF
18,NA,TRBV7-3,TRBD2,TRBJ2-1,TGTGCCAGCAGCTTAAGGGGACTAGCGGATCGCTCCTACAATGAGCAGTTCTTC,CASSLRGLADRSYNEQFF
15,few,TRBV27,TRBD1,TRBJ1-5,TGTGCCAGCAGTTTAGGATACAGGGGGCGGCAGCCCCAGCATTTT,CASSLGYRGRQPQHF
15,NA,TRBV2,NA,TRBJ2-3,TGTGCCAGCCTGTCACGGTACTCTAGCACAGATACGCAGTATTTT,CASLSRYSSTDTQYF
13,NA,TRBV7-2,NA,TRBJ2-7,TGTGCCAGCAGCTTAGGTTTAGCCTACGAGCAGTACTTC,CASSLGLAYEQYF
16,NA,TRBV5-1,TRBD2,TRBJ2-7,TGCGCCAGCAGCTTATCGTCAGGCGGGGGCTCCTACGAGCAGTACTTC,CASSLSSGGGSYEQYF
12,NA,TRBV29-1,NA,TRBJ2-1,TGCAGCGGGGCAAGTGGGCAGGGGATCCCGTTCTTC,CSGASGQGIPFF
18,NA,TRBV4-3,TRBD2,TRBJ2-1,TGCGCCAGCAGCCACACGCCCCCGGAAATAGCGGGAATGAATGAGCAGTTCTTC,CASSHTPPEIAGMNEQFF
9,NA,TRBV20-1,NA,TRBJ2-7,TGCAGTGCTAGACCCGAGCAGTACTTC,CSARPEQYF
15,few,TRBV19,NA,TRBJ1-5,TGTGCCAGTAGTATATTCAGGGTGGACAATCAGCCCCAGCATTTT,CASSIFRVDNQPQHF
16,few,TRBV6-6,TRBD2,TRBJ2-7,TGTGCCAGCAGTTATAACCCTAGCGGGAAGGGCTACGAGCAGTACTTC,CASSYNPSGKGYEQYF
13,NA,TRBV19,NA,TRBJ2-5,TGTGCCAGTAGCCCGGGACTCAGAGAGACCCAGTACTTC,CASSPGLRETQYF
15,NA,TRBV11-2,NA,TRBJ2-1,TGTGCCAGCAGCTTAGGCCGGGGATCCTACAATGAGCAGTTCTTC,CASSLGRGSYNEQFF
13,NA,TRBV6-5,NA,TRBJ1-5,TGTGCCAGGAGGTCCTTTAGCAATCAGCCCCAGCATTTT,CARRSFSNQPQHF
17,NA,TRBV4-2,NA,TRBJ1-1,TGTGCCAGCAGCCAAGCCCCCCGCGCAGGGTCGAACACTGAAGCTTTCTTT,CASSQAPRAGSNTEAFF
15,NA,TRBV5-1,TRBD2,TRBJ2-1,TGCGCCAGCAGGGCTCCGGGACTAGCAAACAATGAGCAGTTCTTC,CASRAPGLANNEQFF
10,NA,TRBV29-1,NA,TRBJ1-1,TGCAGCGTTGCGCGGACTGAAGCTTTCTTT,CSVARTEAFF
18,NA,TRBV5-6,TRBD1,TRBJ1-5,TGTGCCAGCAACTCATACAGGACAGGGACTTATAGCAATCAGCCCCAGCATTTT,CASNSYRTGTYSNQPQHF
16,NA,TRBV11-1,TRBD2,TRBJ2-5,TGTGCCAGCAGCTTGAGGTTAGCGGGAGGCTGGGAGACCCAGTACTTC,CASSLRLAGGWETQYF
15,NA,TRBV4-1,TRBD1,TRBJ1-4,TGCGCCAGCAGCCATGCCGACAGGGGGCGTGAAAAACTGTTTTTT,CASSHADRGREKLFF
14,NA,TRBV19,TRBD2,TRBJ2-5,TGTGCCAGTAGCGGCGGGAGGCTTCAAGAGACCCAGTACTTC,CASSGGRLQETQYF
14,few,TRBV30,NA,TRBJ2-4,TGTGCCTGGGAAGAACCGGGGGCCAAAAACATTCAGTACTTC,CAWEEPGAKNIQYF